This TCR beta chain was sequenced in a study of blood T cell repertoires in COVID-19. About the study: Sources were T cells, B-cell-depleted T cells, or PBMCs; the material itself was cDNA or gDNA.

The repertoire was sequenced with immunoSEQ multiplex PCR; TCRdb's copy has only in-frame clones and lacks some. Found here are hundreds of thousands of clones, around 90% of them singletons; the top ten hold 0.75% to 1%. The source of this sequence is a woman aged 30 to 39 who had recovered from COVID-19. The sample taken for sequencing was PBMCs or T cells enriched from blood (not recorded which).

The CDR3 DNA reads TGTGCCAGCAGCCCCCCTTCCTACGAGCAGTACTTC. Translation gives CASSPPSYEQYF. The gene calls are TRBV7-2 and TRBJ2-7; D remains unclear. CDR1 SGHTA and CDR2 FQGNSA come from the germline V gene. V was trimmed by 5 bases and J by 1 base, leaving 6 bases between them. The CDR3 has 12 amino acids.